Following are 7 T cell receptor beta chains from one sample sequenced in a study of molecular identifiers for immune sequencing clone quantification. TCRdb ran MiXCR on the PCR reads and lists one entry per CDR3 protein. The table lists roughly 93,000 distinct CDR3 sequences, around a fifth of them singletons. The sequenced sample was naive CD8+ T cells from blood, with Jurkat cell RNA spiked in. The subset denotes: FACS-sorted CD8+CD4-CCR7+CD45RA+ naive T cells. The receptors shown here come from a human donor in good health. Some libraries in this study had Jurkat cell RNA spiked in.

This clonotype has ten or more counts. This rearrangement joins TRBV11-2 to TRBJ2-5; the D gene is possibly TRBD2 (5 bases). CDR3 length equals 16 residues. The germline V gene encodes CDR1 SGHAT and CDR2 FQNNGV. Between the trimmed V and J ends, which lost 5 bases and 0 bases, there was a span of 16 bases. CDR3 coding DNA: TGTGCCAGCAGCCTAACTAGGGCTGTCGACCAAGAGACCCAGTACTTC. Residues: CASSLTRAVDQETQYF. Complete variable domain (other parts from reference TRBV11-2 and TRBJ2-5): EAGVAQSPRYKIIEKRQSVAFWCNPISGHATLYWYQQILGQGPKLLIQFQNNGVVDDSQLPKDRFSAERLKGVDSTLKIQPAKLEDSAVYLCASSLTRAVDQETQYFGPGTRLLVL.

Many counts were recorded for this clonotype. This rearrangement joins TRBV12-3 or TRBV12-4 to TRBJ2-3; 9 positions agree with TRBD2. The CDR3 consists of 15 residues. The trim removed 7 bases at V and 2 bases at J, leaving 7 bases unmatched. The CDR3 reads CASIPPGLATDTQYF. The CDR3 DNA reads as TGTGCCAGCATCCCCCCGGGACTAGCCACAGATACGCAGTATTTT.

The V gene is TRBV19, the J gene TRBJ2-7; 7 nucleotides align to TRBD2. The CDR3 sequence is 14 residues long. Trimming took 5 bases from V and 4 from J; bases not matched to a gene: 8. Germline V lookup: CDR1 LNHDA, CDR2 SQIVND (reference sequence). CDR3 sequence (DNA): TGTGCCAGTAGTCCGGCCCCGCGGGGGTACGAGCAGTACTTC. The encoded protein is CASSPAPRGYEQYF.

This clonotype was detected many times. The chain uses TRBV7-9 and TRBJ2-3; 10 bases match TRBD2. Germline trimming cut 0 bases from V and 3 bases from J; bases unmatched to any gene: 3. The CDR3 has 16 amino acids. Germline-derived CDR1 and CDR2 are SEHNR and FQNEAQ (reference sequence). CDR3 region: CASSLALAGDTDTQYF. The CDR3 bases are TGTGCCAGCAGCTTAGCGCTAGCGGGAGATACAGATACGCAGTATTTT.

This clonotype was detected ten times or more. V and J are TRBV11-2 and TRBJ1-5; 8 nucleotides agree with TRBD1. Losses at the gene ends were 5 bases for V and 0 bases for J; bases not matched to a gene: 3. The germline gives CDR1 SGHAT, CDR2 FQNNGV. This CDR3 spans 15 amino acids. The CDR3 coding sequence is TGTGCCAGCAGCACGACAGGGGATAGCAATCAGCCCCAGCATTTT. It codes for CASSTTGDSNQPQHF.

In this sample, this clonotype turned up many times. The V gene is TRBV14, the J gene TRBJ2-3; D might be TRBD2 (5 bases). CDR3 size: 15 residues. V lost 1 base to trimming and J lost 0 bases, with 8 bases between them. Germline CDR1 is SGHDN and CDR2 is FVKESK. CDR3 sequence (DNA): TGTGCCAGCAGCCAAGCCCGGACTAGCACAGATACGCAGTATTTT. The encoded protein is CASSQARTSTDTQYF. Supplemented by reference TRBV14 and TRBJ2-3, the full variable domain reads EAGVTQFPSHSVIEKGQTVTLRCDPISGHDNLYWYRRVMGKEIKFLLHFVKESKQDESGMPNNRFLAERTGGTYSTLKVQPAELEDSGVYFCASSQARTSTDTQYFGPGTRLTVL.

Many counts were recorded for this clonotype. The V gene is TRBV27, the J gene TRBJ2-2; perhaps TRBD1 as D (5 bases). The germline gives CDR1 MNHEY, CDR2 SMNVEV (reference sequence). V was shortened by 5 bases and J by 4 bases, with 8 bases between the two germline ends. The CDR3 extends over 13 amino acids. The CDR3 nucleotides read TGTGCCAGCAGTCCCAGGGTCACCGGGGAGCTGTTTTTT. This encodes CASSPRVTGELFF.